Shown below are 4 T cell receptor beta chains from a single sample sequenced in a study of blood T cell repertoires in COVID-19. TCRdb's copy holds only in-frame clones and misses some; the assay was immunoSEQ multiplex PCR. In the table there are hundreds of thousands of clones, just over 85% of which are singletons. The sample comprised peripheral blood. The receptors were gathered from an elderly man with acute or convalescent COVID-19.

This clone was seen a few times. CDR3 nucleotides: TGTGCCAGCAGTCGACAGGGACGAGCTGAGCAGTTCTTC. Its protein product is CASSRQGRAEQFF. J is TRBJ2-1 and V is TRBV28; 7 bases match TRBD1. The CDR3 extends over 13 amino acids. After removal of 5 bases from V and 9 bases from J, the junction contained 7 bases not matched to a gene. Germline lookup yields CDR1 MDHEN and CDR2 SYDVKM.

The chain combines TRBV6-2 or TRBV6-3 with TRBJ2-2, with TRBD2 as a possible D gene (5 bases). The CDR3 extends over 17 amino acids. The germline V gene has CDR1 MNHEY and CDR2 SVGEGT. V was trimmed by 3 bases and J by 1 base, leaving 15 bases between them. The CDR3 here is CASSYVAGRLNTGELFF. For the CDR3, the DNA is TGTGCCAGCAGTTATGTGGCGGGCCGCCTGAACACCGGGGAGCTGTTTTTT.

The gene calls are TRBV29-1 and TRBJ1-2; 12 bases are a match to TRBD1. The J segment lost 8 bases and the V segment lost 6 bases, leaving 19 bases of the junction unmatched. The CDR3 is made up of 17 amino acids. The V gene's germline CDR1 is SQVTM and CDR2 ANQGSEA. As DNA, the CDR3 is TGCAGCGTCCGTGACGACCCCGGGACAGGGGGCGCAGGGGGCTACACCTTC. This encodes CSVRDDPGTGGAGGYTF.

A single count supports this clone. The rearrangement uses TRBV6-5 and TRBJ2-3; the D gene is possibly TRBD1 (5 bases). Trimming removed 2 bases at V and 10 bases at J, with 22 bases between. The CDR3 length is 16 residues. From germline, CDR1 is MNHEY and CDR2 SVGAGI. CDR3 region: CASSYRVQGEQVAQYF. In DNA form, the CDR3 reads TGTGCCAGCAGTTACAGGGTGCAGGGCGAACAAGTAGCGCAGTATTTT.